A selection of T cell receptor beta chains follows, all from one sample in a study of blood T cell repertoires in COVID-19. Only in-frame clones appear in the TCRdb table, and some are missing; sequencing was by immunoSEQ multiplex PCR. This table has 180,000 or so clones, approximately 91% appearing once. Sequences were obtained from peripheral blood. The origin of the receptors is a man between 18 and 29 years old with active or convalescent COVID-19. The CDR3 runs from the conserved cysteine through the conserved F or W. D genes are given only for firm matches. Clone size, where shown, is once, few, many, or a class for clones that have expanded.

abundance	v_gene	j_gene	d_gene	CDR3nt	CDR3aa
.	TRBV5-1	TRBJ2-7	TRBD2	TGCGCCAGCAGCTTGGAGACTAGCGACTACGAGCAGTACTTC	CASSLETSDYEQYF
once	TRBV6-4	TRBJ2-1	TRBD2	TGTGCCAGCAGTGAGGGACTAGCTAGTGCTGAGCAGTTCTTC	CASSEGLASAEQFF
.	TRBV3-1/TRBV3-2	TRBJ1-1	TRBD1	TGTGCCAGCAGCCAACAAGGGGGGACAGTATGGTACACTGAAGCTTTCTTT	CASSQQGGTVWYTEAFF
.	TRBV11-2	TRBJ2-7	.	TGTGCCAGCAGCTTCGGTTCGTCGTGGGAGCAGTACTTC	CASSFGSSWEQYF
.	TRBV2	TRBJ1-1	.	TGTGCCAGCAGAACCGACAGGTTGAACACTGAAGCTTTCTTT	CASRTDRLNTEAFF
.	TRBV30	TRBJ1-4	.	TGTGCCTGGAGGCCTCGGTCTAATGAAAAACTGTTTTTT	CAWRPRSNEKLFF
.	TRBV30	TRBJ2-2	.	TGTGCCTGGAGTGAGACACTTGAGAACGGGGAGCTGTTTTTT	CAWSETLENGELFF
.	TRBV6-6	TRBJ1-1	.	TGTGCCAGCAGTTATTACCGAGGCACTGAAGCTTTCTTT	CASSYYRGTEAFF
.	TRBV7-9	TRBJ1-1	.	TGTGCCAGCAGCTTAATCGTTCCTGAAGCTTTCTTT	CASSLIVPEAFF
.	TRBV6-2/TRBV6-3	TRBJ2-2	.	TGTGCCAGCAGTGAGGGACACCTCACCGGGGAGCTGTTTTTT	CASSEGHLTGELFF
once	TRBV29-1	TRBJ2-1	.	TGCAGCGTCCGCACAAACTACAATGAGCAGTTCTTC	CSVRTNYNEQFF
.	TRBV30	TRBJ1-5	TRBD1	TGTGCCTGGAGTGTATGGGGGCAGGGGGGCAATCAGCCCCAGCATTTT	CAWSVWGQGGNQPQHF
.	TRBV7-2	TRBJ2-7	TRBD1	TGTGCCAGCAGCTTCCAGACAGGGATCTACGAGCAGTACTTC	CASSFQTGIYEQYF
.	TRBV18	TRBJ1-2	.	TGTGCCAGCTCACACAGGGATAATGGCTACACCTTC	CASSHRDNGYTF
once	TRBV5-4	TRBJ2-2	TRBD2	TGTGCCAGCAGCCTACTAGCGGGACGGAACACCGGGGAGCTGTTTTTT	CASSLLAGRNTGELFF
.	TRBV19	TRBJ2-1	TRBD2	TGTGCCAGTAGTGATCTAGCGGGAGATAGAAATGAGCAGTTCTTC	CASSDLAGDRNEQFF
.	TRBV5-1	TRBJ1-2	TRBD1	TGCGCCAGCAGCTTGGGCCGACAGGGGGCTTTACGAGACTACACCTTC	CASSLGRQGALRDYTF
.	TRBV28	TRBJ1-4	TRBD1	TGTGCCAGCAGGGTTGGTGGACAGGATGAAAAACTGTTTTTT	CASRVGGQDEKLFF
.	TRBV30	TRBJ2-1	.	TGTGCCTGGAGTGCGGACAACGCCCACAATGAGCAGTTCTTC	CAWSADNAHNEQFF
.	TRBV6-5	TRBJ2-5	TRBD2	TGTGCCAGCAGTTATTCTGCTAGCGGGAGAGGGGAGACCCAGTACTTC	CASSYSASGRGETQYF